These T cell receptor beta chains were read from a single sample in a study of blood T cell repertoires in COVID-19. The method was immunoSEQ multiplex PCR; TCRdb's version includes in-frame clones alone and lacks a portion of them. The sample holds 290,000 or so clones; approximately 93% are singletons and the top ten take 2% to 2.5%. The sample consisted of peripheral blood. These receptors originate from a woman between 25 and 40 years old with COVID-19, enrolled during active disease. The CDR3 runs from the conserved cysteine through the conserved F or W. The D gene is left open where the match is weak. Clone size is not always given. Where it is, it says once, few, many or a class for expanded clones.

d_call: .
j_call: TRBJ2-7
v_call: TRBV7-5
clone_size: .
cdr3_nt: TGTGTCAGAAGCTCCTTGCGCGAGCAGTACTTC
cdr3_aa: CVRSSLREQYF

d_call: TRBD1
j_call: TRBJ2-7
v_call: TRBV28
clone_size: .
cdr3_nt: TGTGCCAGCAGGCCGGGACAGGGGGGGAACGAGCAGTACTTC
cdr3_aa: CASRPGQGGNEQYF

d_call: TRBD2
j_call: TRBJ2-7
v_call: TRBV29-1
clone_size: .
cdr3_nt: TGCAGCGTTGAGGGACTACCCGACTACGAGCAGTACTTC
cdr3_aa: CSVEGLPDYEQYF

d_call: .
j_call: TRBJ1-4
v_call: TRBV7-9
clone_size: .
cdr3_nt: TGTGCCAGCAGCTTAGCCAGGCTTGCAACTAATGAAAAACTGTTTTTT
cdr3_aa: CASSLARLATNEKLFF

d_call: .
j_call: TRBJ1-1
v_call: TRBV5-1
clone_size: .
cdr3_nt: TGCGCCAGCAGCTTGAGCTCCACCATGAACACTGAAGCTTTCTTT
cdr3_aa: CASSLSSTMNTEAFF

d_call: .
j_call: TRBJ2-2
v_call: TRBV30
clone_size: once
cdr3_nt: TGTGCCGCCAAGCGGGGACAGAACACCGGGGAGCTGTTTTTT
cdr3_aa: CAAKRGQNTGELFF

d_call: .
j_call: TRBJ1-2
v_call: TRBV28
clone_size: .
cdr3_nt: TGTGCCAGCAGTTTATGGGCGGCGAACTATGGCTACACCTTC
cdr3_aa: CASSLWAANYGYTF

d_call: .
j_call: TRBJ1-3
v_call: TRBV5-1
clone_size: .
cdr3_nt: TGCGCCAGCAGCTTGGACGGCGGGCTCTTCTTGGAAAACACCATATATTTT
cdr3_aa: CASSLDGGLFLENTIYF

d_call: TRBD2
j_call: TRBJ2-2
v_call: TRBV5-4
clone_size: once
cdr3_nt: TGTGCCAGCAGCTTGCGGGGGGTTCGCTCCGGGGAGCTGTTTTTT
cdr3_aa: CASSLRGVRSGELFF

d_call: .
j_call: TRBJ1-1
v_call: TRBV7-3
clone_size: .
cdr3_nt: TGTGCCAGCAGCCCCTCCGGGACACAGAACACTGAAGCTTTCTTT
cdr3_aa: CASSPSGTQNTEAFF

d_call: TRBD1
j_call: TRBJ1-3
v_call: TRBV28
clone_size: .
cdr3_nt: TGTGCCAGCAGTACCCCGGGACAGGGGACGTGGGTGGAGGGTGGCTCTGGAAACACCATATATTTT
cdr3_aa: CASSTPGQGTWVEGGSGNTIYF

d_call: TRBD1
j_call: TRBJ2-7
v_call: TRBV2
clone_size: once
cdr3_nt: TGTGCCAGTAATGACAGGGCTCCCTACGAGCAGTACTTC
cdr3_aa: CASNDRAPYEQYF

d_call: .
j_call: TRBJ2-6
v_call: TRBV15
clone_size: .
cdr3_nt: TGTGCCACCAGCAGGGGGTATGGGGCCTCTGGGGCCAACGTCCTGACTTTC
cdr3_aa: CATSRGYGASGANVLTF

d_call: TRBD1
j_call: TRBJ1-5
v_call: TRBV27
clone_size: .
cdr3_nt: TGTGCCAGCAGTTTATCCCAGGGGGTGGGTCAGCCCCAGCATTTT
cdr3_aa: CASSLSQGVGQPQHF

d_call: .
j_call: TRBJ2-6
v_call: TRBV19
clone_size: .
cdr3_nt: TGTGCCAGTAGTATTCCCTCGGGGGCCAACGTCCTGACTTTC
cdr3_aa: CASSIPSGANVLTF

d_call: .
j_call: TRBJ2-5
v_call: TRBV11-2
clone_size: once
cdr3_nt: TGTGCCAGCAGCTTAGAAGCGTCTCGATTGGTGACCCAGTACTTC
cdr3_aa: CASSLEASRLVTQYF

d_call: TRBD1
j_call: TRBJ1-2
v_call: TRBV4-1
clone_size: .
cdr3_nt: TGCGCCAGCAGCCAACAACAGGGGGTTCCCTATGGCTACACCTTC
cdr3_aa: CASSQQQGVPYGYTF

d_call: .
j_call: TRBJ2-7
v_call: TRBV7-9
clone_size: .
cdr3_nt: TGTGCCAGCAGCTTAAGTCTCGGAGGGAAAAACTACGAGCAGTACTTC
cdr3_aa: CASSLSLGGKNYEQYF

d_call: .
j_call: TRBJ1-5
v_call: TRBV27
clone_size: .
cdr3_nt: TGTGCCAGCAGTAGGAGGTGGACGGATAGCAATCAGCCCCAGCATTTT
cdr3_aa: CASSRRWTDSNQPQHF

d_call: TRBD2
j_call: TRBJ2-7
v_call: TRBV29-1
clone_size: few
cdr3_nt: TGCAGCGTTGCCGGGACTAGCGGGAAAGGTGGTTCCTACGAGCAGTACTTC
cdr3_aa: CSVAGTSGKGGSYEQYF

d_call: TRBD1
j_call: TRBJ2-5
v_call: TRBV30
clone_size: .
cdr3_nt: TGTGCCTATCACATATACAGGGGAGACCAAGAGACCCAGTACTTC
cdr3_aa: CAYHIYRGDQETQYF

d_call: TRBD2
j_call: TRBJ2-1
v_call: TRBV27
clone_size: once
cdr3_nt: TGTGCCAGCAGTTCTATATCCGGGACTAGCGGGAGGGATGAGCAGTTCTTC
cdr3_aa: CASSSISGTSGRDEQFF

d_call: TRBD1
j_call: TRBJ2-7
v_call: TRBV15
clone_size: .
cdr3_nt: TGTGCCACCACCCCCGGGACAGGGAAATACGAGCAGTACTTC
cdr3_aa: CATTPGTGKYEQYF

d_call: TRBD1
j_call: TRBJ1-1
v_call: TRBV10-1
clone_size: .
cdr3_nt: TGCGCCAGCAGTGTCCCGGGGGACAGGGGCACGTACACTGAAGCTTTCTTT
cdr3_aa: CASSVPGDRGTYTEAFF

d_call: TRBD2
j_call: TRBJ2-3
v_call: TRBV19
clone_size: .
cdr3_nt: TGTGCCAGTAGCGACTTGGGACTAGCGGGAGAGGAAAATACGCAGTATTTT
cdr3_aa: CASSDLGLAGEENTQYF

d_call: .
j_call: TRBJ2-1
v_call: TRBV7-9
clone_size: .
cdr3_nt: TGTGCCAGCAGCTTTAGGGCAGGGGACAATGAGCAGTTCTTC
cdr3_aa: CASSFRAGDNEQFF

d_call: .
j_call: TRBJ2-3
v_call: TRBV7-3
clone_size: .
cdr3_nt: TGTGCCAGCAGCTTAGGCCCCAGCGGCACAGATACGCAGTATTTT
cdr3_aa: CASSLGPSGTDTQYF

d_call: TRBD2
j_call: TRBJ2-1
v_call: TRBV29-1
clone_size: .
cdr3_nt: TGCAGCGTGGCCCCGACTAGCGGGAGTTCCTACAATGAGCAGTTCTTC
cdr3_aa: CSVAPTSGSSYNEQFF

d_call: .
j_call: TRBJ1-1
v_call: TRBV10-3
clone_size: .
cdr3_nt: TGTGCCATCAGTGAGGGCGGGTCTAACACTGAAGCTTTCTTT
cdr3_aa: CAISEGGSNTEAFF

d_call: TRBD1
j_call: TRBJ1-1
v_call: TRBV27
clone_size: once
cdr3_nt: TGTGCCAGCAGTTTACGACCAAAACTCCTAGACAGGGCTGACACTGAAGCTTTCTTT
cdr3_aa: CASSLRPKLLDRADTEAFF

d_call: TRBD2
j_call: TRBJ2-1
v_call: TRBV19
clone_size: .
cdr3_nt: TGTGCCAGTAACCTAGCGGGAGTAAGTGGTGAGCAGTTCTTC
cdr3_aa: CASNLAGVSGEQFF

d_call: .
j_call: TRBJ2-3
v_call: TRBV5-4
clone_size: .
cdr3_nt: TGTGCCAGCAGCCCGGGGGAAACAAGGGCGACAGATACGCAGTATTTT
cdr3_aa: CASSPGETRATDTQYF

d_call: .
j_call: TRBJ2-1
v_call: TRBV18
clone_size: .
cdr3_nt: TGTGCCAGCTCACCTAAGGCGCAGGGGATCTACAATGAGCAGTTCTTC
cdr3_aa: CASSPKAQGIYNEQFF

d_call: .
j_call: TRBJ1-1
v_call: TRBV29-1
clone_size: few
cdr3_nt: TGCAGCGTTGCGGCGGGAGTAAACACTGAAGCTTTCTTT
cdr3_aa: CSVAAGVNTEAFF

d_call: .
j_call: TRBJ2-3
v_call: TRBV4-2
clone_size: .
cdr3_nt: TGTGCCAGCAGCCCCGGGGGCACAGATACGCAGTATTTT
cdr3_aa: CASSPGGTDTQYF

d_call: .
j_call: TRBJ1-1
v_call: TRBV29-1
clone_size: .
cdr3_nt: TGCAGCGTTGAAGGGAGGGCGAACACTGAAGCTTTCTTT
cdr3_aa: CSVEGRANTEAFF

d_call: TRBD2
j_call: TRBJ2-7
v_call: TRBV6-7
clone_size: once
cdr3_nt: TGTGCCCCGACTAGCGGGAGGGCCGGTAGGTACGAGCAGTACTTC
cdr3_aa: CAPTSGRAGRYEQYF

d_call: .
j_call: TRBJ2-3
v_call: TRBV5-8
clone_size: .
cdr3_nt: TGTGCCAGCAGCTTGGAGGCAGGGAACACAGATACGCAGTATTTT
cdr3_aa: CASSLEAGNTDTQYF

d_call: TRBD2
j_call: TRBJ2-3
v_call: TRBV19
clone_size: .
cdr3_nt: TGTGCCAGTACAACTTCCCTCCCCCTAGCGGGAGATGATACGCAGTATTTT
cdr3_aa: CASTTSLPLAGDDTQYF

d_call: TRBD1
j_call: TRBJ1-3
v_call: TRBV29-1
clone_size: .
cdr3_nt: TGCAGCGTCGGACAGGGGGCCACCATATATTTT
cdr3_aa: CSVGQGATIYF

d_call: .
j_call: TRBJ1-1
v_call: TRBV18
clone_size: .
cdr3_nt: TGTGCCAGCTCGCCGGGGGGTAAGGACACTGAAGCTTTCTTT
cdr3_aa: CASSPGGKDTEAFF

d_call: TRBD1
j_call: TRBJ1-4
v_call: TRBV6-2/TRBV6-3
clone_size: .
cdr3_nt: TGTGCCAGCAGTTACGGGACAGCCCAGAATGAAAAACTGTTTTTT
cdr3_aa: CASSYGTAQNEKLFF

d_call: TRBD1
j_call: TRBJ1-2
v_call: TRBV19
clone_size: .
cdr3_nt: TGTGCCAGTAGTAAGGGACAGCCCCCTGTCGGCTACACCTTC
cdr3_aa: CASSKGQPPVGYTF

d_call: .
j_call: TRBJ2-7
v_call: TRBV11-2
clone_size: .
cdr3_nt: TGTGCCAGCAGCGTAGGGACACCCATCGCCTACGAGCAGTACTTC
cdr3_aa: CASSVGTPIAYEQYF

d_call: .
j_call: TRBJ2-1
v_call: TRBV30
clone_size: once
cdr3_nt: TGTGCCTGGAGTCGGCGGACAAGCTCCTACAATGAGCAGTTCTTC
cdr3_aa: CAWSRRTSSYNEQFF

d_call: TRBD1
j_call: TRBJ1-4
v_call: TRBV28
clone_size: once
cdr3_nt: TGTGCCAGCAGCATAACGGACAGGAATGAAAAACTGTTTTTT
cdr3_aa: CASSITDRNEKLFF

d_call: TRBD1
j_call: TRBJ1-1
v_call: TRBV6-6
clone_size: .
cdr3_nt: TGTGCCAGCAGTTACGCCGGGACAGGTGACAACACTGAAGCTTTCTTT
cdr3_aa: CASSYAGTGDNTEAFF

d_call: .
j_call: TRBJ1-2
v_call: TRBV3-1/TRBV3-2
clone_size: once
cdr3_nt: TGTGCCAGCAGCCAAGATCAGGAGGCGGGACGATATGGCTACACCTTC
cdr3_aa: CASSQDQEAGRYGYTF

d_call: TRBD1
j_call: TRBJ1-2
v_call: TRBV2
clone_size: once
cdr3_nt: TGTGCCAGCAGTGAGGGACAGGGCTACTATGGCTACACCTTC
cdr3_aa: CASSEGQGYYGYTF

d_call: TRBD1
j_call: TRBJ2-3
v_call: TRBV13
clone_size: few
cdr3_nt: TGTGCCAGCAGCTTTCACAGGGGAGATGGAGGAGCAGATACGCAGTATTTT
cdr3_aa: CASSFHRGDGGADTQYF

d_call: .
j_call: TRBJ1-2
v_call: TRBV6-5
clone_size: .
cdr3_nt: TGTGCCAGCAGCGGGACATTGGGCTACACCTTC
cdr3_aa: CASSGTLGYTF

d_call: TRBD2
j_call: TRBJ2-7
v_call: TRBV3-1/TRBV3-2
clone_size: .
cdr3_nt: TGTGCCAGCAGCCCATGGACTAGCGGGCATGTCGAGCAGTACTTC
cdr3_aa: CASSPWTSGHVEQYF

d_call: TRBD2
j_call: TRBJ2-1
v_call: TRBV9
clone_size: .
cdr3_nt: TGTGCCAGCAGCGTAGGGGCCCACGGCGGGAGTGGAGACAATGAGCAGTTCTTC
cdr3_aa: CASSVGAHGGSGDNEQFF

d_call: .
j_call: TRBJ2-5
v_call: TRBV15
clone_size: .
cdr3_nt: TGTGCCACCAGCAGAGGTCGCAGGGACCAAGAGACCCAGTACTTC
cdr3_aa: CATSRGRRDQETQYF

d_call: TRBD1
j_call: TRBJ2-1
v_call: TRBV24-1
clone_size: .
cdr3_nt: TGTGCCACCAGTTCTCGGACAGGGGGAAATGAGCAGTTCTTC
cdr3_aa: CATSSRTGGNEQFF

d_call: TRBD1
j_call: TRBJ2-3
v_call: TRBV27
clone_size: .
cdr3_nt: TGTGCCAGCAGTTGGAAGACAGGGGGAACAGACACCACAGATACGCAGTATTTT
cdr3_aa: CASSWKTGGTDTTDTQYF

d_call: TRBD1
j_call: TRBJ2-2
v_call: TRBV6-6
clone_size: .
cdr3_nt: TGTGCCAGCAGCATCGACAGGGGAGGAGTCCCCGGGGAGCTGTTTTTT
cdr3_aa: CASSIDRGGVPGELFF